This passage covers 7 T cell receptor beta chains from one sample sequenced in a study of CD8 T cells in Susac syndrome. When the RNA was reverse transcribed, random hexamers were used with an input of roughly 0.5 to 1 ug. TCRdb reprocessed the immunoSEQ multiplex PCR reads with MiXCR, giving one entry per CDR3 protein. The sample has about 160,000 distinct CDR3 sequences, approximately 94% seen once. Sequencing was done on a sample of CD4+ T cells from PBMCs. These receptors all stem from a human donor with Susac syndrome.

As regards this clonotype: The junction and the germline gene differ at one end; a read error may be behind it. The chain carries TRBV23-1 and TRBJ1-1; D not certain. TRBV23-1 falls under the ORF class, with uncertain function. The CDR3 is 10 amino acids. For the CDR3, the DNA is TGCGCCAGCATCGGCCCTGATGCTTTCTTT. As protein: CASIGPDAFF.

The chain has TRBV6-1 and TRBJ2-7, with D possibly TRBD2 on 5 matching bases. Trimming removed 4 bases from V and 1 base from J, with 14 bases in between. Germline assignment: CDR1 MNHNS and CDR2 SASEGT. This CDR3 is built from 15 residues. The CDR3 sequence: CASSVETDSSYEQYF. CDR3 bases: TGTGCCAGCAGTGTTGAGACGGACTCATCCTACGAGCAGTACTTC.

The rearrangement uses TRBV29-1 and TRBJ1-2; no firm D call. Germline V CDR1 and CDR2: SQVTM, ANQGSEA. The CDR3 sequence is 12 residues long. Trimming took 6 bases from V and 2 from J, leaving 10 bases between them. CDR3 DNA: TGCAGCGTCGACCTCTTGAACTATGGCTACACCTTC. Its protein product is CSVDLLNYGYTF.

The genes are TRBV29-1 and TRBJ2-4, with D unresolved. The V gene's germline CDR1 is SQVTM and CDR2 ANQGSEA. V was shortened by 4 bases and J by 0 bases, with 7 bases between the two germline ends. CDR3 size: 13 residues. The CDR3 sequence is CSVASLAKNIQYF. The CDR3 coding sequence is TGCAGCGTTGCCAGCCTAGCCAAAAACATTCAGTACTTC.

The gene calls are TRBV7-2 and TRBJ1-6; D is undetermined. This CDR3 region has 13 residues. Germline V gene data show CDR1 as SGHTA and CDR2 as FQGNSA. Trimming took off 0 bases at V and 8 bases at J, with 5 bases between the two ends. The CDR3, as DNA: TGTGCCAGCAGCTTAGCGCCCTATTCACCCCTCCACTTT. Translated, it gives CASSLAPYSPLHF.

The chain links TRBV18 to TRBJ2-1; D not resolved. This CDR3 comprises 15 residues. Germline loops: CDR1 KGHSH, CDR2 LQKENI. V dropped 3 bases and J dropped 13 bases, with 22 bases sitting between them. The DNA of the CDR3 is TGTGCCAGCTCACCGGAGAGGATTCCGGCAACGCAACAGTTCTTC. Translated: CASSPERIPATQQFF.

The CDR3 is CSIMTGSKTQYF. CDR3 nucleotide sequence: TGCAGCATAATGACAGGGAGTAAGACCCAGTACTTC. V usage is TRBV29-1 and J usage is TRBJ2-5; 7 positions match TRBD1. Looked up from germline, CDR1 is SQVTM and CDR2 is ANQGSEA. This CDR3 has 12 amino acids. The V gene end was trimmed by 8 bases and the J gene end by 6 bases; junction bases not matched to a gene: 9.